This T cell receptor (beta chain) was captured in a study of sequential checkpoint blockade in melanoma (dated by TCRdb to about 2019). Context from the whole study: In a 1:1 randomization, patients received either first-line nivolumab then ipilimumab (arm A) or ipilimumab then nivolumab (arm B). Maintenance nivolumab was given following each of the two trial sequences. DNA from about a hundred pretreatment melanoma tumor samples underwent TCRbeta immunosequencing. Roughly 20 patients had matched tumor biopsies taken before treatment and at week 13, after single-agent nivolumab (arm A) or ipilimumab (arm B). About three quarters of the matched tumor biopsy pairs taken before and after treatment were from the same lesion.

TCRbeta CDR3 regions were immunosequenced from genomic DNA with the immunoSEQ Assay. Genomic DNA was amplified by bias-controlled multiplex PCR before high-throughput sequencing. On the study's bioinformatics: To quantify the absolute abundance of each unique TCRbeta CDR3 region, the sequences were collapsed and filtered. Clonality, defined as 1 minus Pielou's evenness, was calculated using only productive rearrangements. To compute tumor T-cell fraction, TCRbeta template counts were normalized to usable DNA, with usable DNA estimated from several housekeeping genes. Clones with significantly greater frequencies in on-treatment versus baseline samples were identified using a previously published method. In TCRdb, the immuneACCESS table is reduced to in-frame sequences with V and J assigned. These tables do not hold every clone; where another copy was compared, an unresolved V gene accounts for under half, and the others remain unexplained. That table supplies the V and J calls and clone size; D and trimming were determined from the DNA. The sample profile shows fewer than 9,500 clones; around 23% of them were found once. The top ten hold 14% of the sample.

This clone appeared a few times. The antigen it recognizes is unknown. No much larger clonotype is one base removed from it; base qualities were not supplied. The investigation overall reported the following: Clinical benefit was about 30 times more likely to be achieved by patients whose tumor T-cell fraction and clonality increased by week 13. Small sample sizes and reduced statistical power limited the within-arm analyses of tumor T-cell fraction. PD-L1 staining and CD8+ T-cell counts correlated with tumor T-cell fraction and clonality, whereas mutational load did not. Among patients in the nivolumab-first arm (arm A), tumor TIL clonality before treatment was associated with response (P = .04). Validation of the response-prediction model combining TCR metrics and mutation burden is needed in larger, independent patient cohorts.

The treatment or condition label here, explained by the study, means: randomized to nivolumab then ipilimumab (arm A) or the reverse (arm B). No trial patient had received prior DNA-damaging chemotherapy. CheckMate 064, a randomized, open-label phase II trial of sequential checkpoint blockade, was the source of the samples, all of which came from patients with melanoma. Genomic DNA from formalin-fixed paraffin-embedded (FFPE) tissue samples served as the input for tumor TCR sequencing. This specimen was tumor tissue (inferred from file names), taken from a patient given nivolumab and ipilimumab in sequence. The sequence came from a human donor with melanoma.

The CDR3 in this case is CASSPLRSSYGYTF. The DNA reads TGCGCCAGCAGCCCCTTGAGGTCCTCCTATGGCTACACCTTC. The chain was built from TRBV4-1 and TRBJ1-2; the D gene identity is not certain. The cysteine opens and the phenylalanine closes a CDR3 of 14 amino acids. The only DNA kept is the CDR3, 42 bases in frame from the first base. The germline V gene provides CDR1 MGHRA and CDR2 YSYEKL. V is shortened by 4 bases, J by 4 bases, and the region joining them spans 13 bases.